This T cell receptor (beta chain) was found in a study of cytomegalovirus exposure and HLA in healthy donors. CDR3 length equals 14 residues. V gave up 3 bases and J gave up 3 bases; unmatched junction bases: 1. Germline loops: CDR1 SGHTA, CDR2 FQGTGA. As concerns this clone: Additional DNA sequences in this sample encode the identical CDR3.

It was with 60 Vbeta and 13 Jbeta primers that the PCR ran. Measured with immunoSEQ multiplex PCR; TCRdb has only the in-frame clones, and not every one. Found here are approximately 120,000 clones, about two thirds of them singletons; the top ten hold more than 3%. V gene TRBV7-3 combines with J gene TRBJ1-1, with 10 bases fitting TRBD1. Material: PBMCs. This clonotype was obtained from a man aged 25 to 45 in good health and CMV-seronegative. In DNA, the CDR3 is TGTGCCAGCAGCTTGACAGGGGGCGACACTGAAGCTTTCTTT. As protein: CASSLTGGDTEAFF.